The entry that follows covers one T cell receptor beta chain sequence. Treatment here: oral pan-JAK inhibitor, 5-10 mg twice daily. These data are taken from a study of CD8+ T cells in alopecia areata. Study information: At a dose of 5 to 10 mg twice daily, oral tofacitinib was given to treated patients.

Sequencing templates came from extracted RNA that was reverse transcribed into cDNA. Method: immunoSEQ multiplex PCR; TCRdb's copy keeps in-frame clones and lacks some. The sample lists 200,000 to 250,000 clones; about 50% were seen once. The clonotype was recovered from a human donor with alopecia areata. The material was CD4+ T cells sorted from blood, obtained at week 4, from a patient treated with tofacitinib.

Here the CDR3 reads CASSQVTAGRRANVLTF. In nucleotides, the CDR3 is TGCGCCAGCAGCCAAGTAACAGCGGGACGGCGTGCCAACGTCCTGACTTTC. This chain joins TRBV4-3 and TRBJ2-6, with 7 bases matching TRBD2. There are 17 residues in the CDR3. Germline V gene lookup returns CDR1 LGHNA and CDR2 YSLEER. The J segment lost 7 bases and the V segment lost 1 base, leaving 10 bases of the junction unmatched.